Each of the 17 T cell receptor beta chains below was sequenced from the same sample in a study of blood T cell repertoires in COVID-19. Profiling relied on immunoSEQ multiplex PCR, and the TCRdb table lists in-frame clones only, not all of them. Found here are roughly 250,000 clones, 79% of them singletons; the top ten hold about 4%. What was sequenced was peripheral blood. The receptor set was obtained from a woman aged 40 to 50 with active or convalescent COVID-19.

The gene calls are TRBV12-3 or TRBV12-4 and TRBJ2-7, with 8 bases matching TRBD2. The CDR3 contains 12 residues. With 8 bases clipped from V and 5 bases from J, the junction kept 5 bases outside the gene matches. CDR3 coding DNA: TGTGCCAGCCGGGGCGGGGGGAACGAGCAGTACGTC. Translated, it gives CASRGGGNEQYV.

This clone was seen a few times. This sequence joins TRBV7-3 and TRBJ2-2, with 8 positions matching TRBD2. CDR3 length equals 15 residues. Germline trimming cut 6 bases from V and 7 bases from J; bases unmatched to any gene: 10. Germline V gives CDR1 SGHTA, CDR2 FQGTGA. In DNA form, the CDR3 reads TGTGCCAGCAGACCGGGACTAGAGGGAAGCGGGGAGCTGTTTTTT. Its translation is CASRPGLEGSGELFF.

V is TRBV29-1 and J is TRBJ2-5, with TRBD1 identical over 10 bases. The CDR3 has 15 residues. The V and J ends lost 7 bases and 4 bases, in that order; junction bases with no gene match: 12. CDR1 SQVTM and CDR2 ANQGSEA come from the germline V gene. As DNA, the CDR3 is TGCAGCGCCTCTACCGGGACAGGGGTGCGAGAGACCCAGTACTTC. This codes for CSASTGTGVRETQYF.

The chain uses TRBV7-2 and TRBJ2-3; tentative D call: TRBD2 (7 bases). The CDR3 sequence is 15 residues long. The V and J ends lost 5 bases and 4 bases respectively, with 16 bases between them. The V gene's germline CDR1 is SGHTA and CDR2 FQGNSA. The CDR3 protein is CASSRIGGQADTQYF. The CDR3 DNA follows: TGTGCCAGCAGCCGTATCGGGGGGCAGGCAGATACGCAGTATTTT.

The chain couples TRBV5-1 to TRBJ1-2, with 7 bases lining up with TRBD1. The CDR3 loop spans 13 amino acids. Looked up from germline, CDR1 is SGHRS and CDR2 is YFSETQ. J lost 7 bases, V lost 0 bases, and 3 bases had no gene match. CDR3 DNA: TGCGCCAGCAGCTTGGAAGGGGGCGCTGGCTACACCTTC. Residues: CASSLEGGAGYTF.

This rearrangement joins TRBV2 to TRBJ1-3; 9 bases line up with TRBD1. The CDR3 loop spans 16 amino acids. V was clipped by 7 bases and J by 1 base; unmatched bases: 8. Looked up from germline, CDR1 is SNHLY and CDR2 is FYNNEI. CDR3 DNA: TGTGCCAGCAACCCCGGGACAGGGAATTCTGGAAACACCATATATTTT. Residues: CASNPGTGNSGNTIYF.

The V call is TRBV6-5, the J call TRBJ1-5; 10 bases fit TRBD1. This CDR3 has 16 amino acids. V trimming: 4 bases; J trimming: 1 base; junction bases outside the gene matches: 4. Looked up from germline, CDR1 is MNHEY and CDR2 is SVGAGI. The CDR3 loop reads CASSLPGQGSNQPQHF. In DNA, the CDR3 is TGTGCCAGCAGTTTACCGGGACAGGGGAGCAATCAGCCCCAGCATTTT.

This clone was detected ten times or more. This chain connects TRBV3-1 (or the pseudogene TRBV3-2) to TRBJ1-3; D is unclear. V was pared by 6 bases and J by 4 bases, with 7 bases between. Looked up from germline, CDR1 is LGHDT and CDR2 is YNNKEL (reference sequence). This CDR3 region has 12 residues. Here the CDR3 reads CASRTPGNTIYF. In nucleotides, the CDR3 is TGTGCCAGCAGAACTCCGGGAAACACCATATATTTT.

This chain uses TRBV9 with TRBJ2-7; TRBD2 matches at 8 bases. J gave up 5 bases and V 4 bases, and 11 bases lay outside the gene matches. Looked up from germline, CDR1 is SGDLS and CDR2 is YYNGEE. CDR3 size: 15 residues. CDR3 bases: TGTGCCAGCAGCTCCTCCGGGGGGGGGAGAAACGAGCAGTACTTC. This encodes CASSSSGGGRNEQYF. Full variable domain (missing parts from reference TRBV9 and TRBJ2-7): DSGVTQTPKHLITATGQRVTLRCSPRSGDLSVYWYQQSLDQGLQFLIQYYNGEERAKGNILERFSAQQFPDLHSELNLSSLELGDSALYFCASSSSGGGRNEQYFGPGTRLTVT.

V and J are TRBV6-2 or TRBV6-3 and TRBJ2-1; tentatively, D is TRBD2 (6 bases). Deletions cut 5 bases from V and 1 base from J, with 9 bases between. There are 14 residues in the CDR3. Germline assignment: CDR1 MNHEY and CDR2 SVGEGT. CDR3 protein: CASSSLASYNEQFF. The CDR3 DNA reads TGTGCCAGCAGTAGCCTAGCGTCCTACAATGAGCAGTTCTTC.

As regards this clone: Germline and junction disagree at one end, which may indicate a read error. The chain recombines TRBV7-9 with TRBJ2-7, with 8 bases identical to TRBD1. CDR1 and CDR2 (germline): SEHNR, FQNEAQ (reference sequence). This CDR3 is built from 13 residues. The CDR3 DNA sequence: TGTGCCAGCAGCCCGGGGACAGGTTACGAACAGTACTTC. Translating gives CASSPGTGYEQYF.

This chain uses TRBV11-2 with TRBJ1-1; D may be TRBD1 (6 bases). CDR3 length: 15 amino acids. The V end lost 4 bases, the J end lost 4 bases, and 16 bases lay between the germline ends. CDR1 is SGHAT and CDR2 is FQNNGV in the germline V gene. The CDR3 sequence is CASSSSDRKGTEAFF. CDR3 DNA: TGTGCCAGCAGCTCCTCGGACAGAAAAGGCACTGAAGCTTTCTTT. The full variable domain, completed using reference TRBV11-2 and TRBJ1-1, is EAGVAQSPRYKIIEKRQSVAFWCNPISGHATLYWYQQILGQGPKLLIQFQNNGVVDDSQLPKDRFSAERLKGVDSTLKIQPAKLEDSAVYLCASSSSDRKGTEAFFGQGTRLTVV.

This clone was counted only a few times. This rearrangement joins TRBV9 to TRBJ2-3; 9 nucleotides agree with TRBD2. From germline, CDR1 is SGDLS and CDR2 YYNGEE. The CDR3 contains 16 residues. The V segment lost 2 bases and the J segment 4 bases; nucleotides outside the gene matches: 8. This chain's CDR3 is CASSVSSGEAADTQYF. The CDR3 coding sequence is TGTGCCAGCAGCGTTTCTAGCGGGGAGGCAGCAGATACGCAGTATTTT.

The genes are TRBV28 and TRBJ1-1; no clear D. Looked up from germline, CDR1 is MDHEN and CDR2 is SYDVKM. This CDR3 spans 13 amino acids. Trimming stripped 4 bases from V and 1 base from J, with 7 bases between. CDR3 sequence reads: CASSWPQNTEAFF. The CDR3 nucleotides are TGTGCCAGCAGTTGGCCCCAGAACACTGAAGCTTTCTTT.

This chain uses TRBV4-1 with TRBJ2-1, with TRBD2 matching over 7 bases. Germline V gene data show CDR1 as MGHRA and CDR2 as YSYEKL. This CDR3 has 14 residues. Trimming at V came to 1 base and at J to 7 bases, leaving 4 bases not matched to a gene. CDR3 loop: CASSQGRGGNEQFF. In DNA form, the CDR3 reads TGCGCCAGCAGCCAAGGCCGGGGAGGGAATGAGCAGTTCTTC.

The chain joins TRBV6-5 to TRBJ1-5; 8 bases agree with TRBD1. This CDR3 has 13 amino acids. After removal of 6 bases from V and 4 bases from J, the junction contained 2 bases not matched to a gene. Looked up from germline, CDR1 is MNHEY and CDR2 is SVGAGI. The CDR3 DNA is TGTGCCAGCAGGCAGGGGGCTAATCAGCCCCAGCATTTT. It yields the protein CASRQGANQPQHF.

This clone occurred a few times. The V gene is TRBV7-2, the J gene TRBJ2-1, with 14 bases aligning to TRBD2. After removal of 5 bases from V and 0 bases from J, the junction contained 6 bases not matched to a gene. There are 18 residues in the CDR3. Germline values: CDR1 SGHTA, CDR2 FQGNSA. Here the CDR3 reads CASSLGTSGGLSYNEQFF. CDR3 DNA: TGTGCCAGCAGCCTTGGGACTAGCGGGGGCCTCTCCTACAATGAGCAGTTCTTC. The variable domain in full, completed from reference TRBV7-2 and TRBJ2-1, reads GAGVSQSPSNKVTEKGKDVELRCDPISGHTALYWYRQSLGQGLEFLIYFQGNSAPDKSGLPSDRFSAERTGGSVSTLTIQRTQQEDSAVYLCASSLGTSGGLSYNEQFFGPGTRLTVL.